This T cell receptor (beta chain) comes out of a study of early T cells in non-severe SARS-CoV-2 infection. This CDR3 region has 13 residues. Germline lookup yields CDR1 SGHRS and CDR2 YFSETQ. V was pared by 4 bases and J by 0 bases, with 7 bases between. This clonotype was recorded many times. In TCRdb, the 5' RACE reads were re-called with MiXCR into one record per CDR3 protein. The sample contains approximately 66,000 distinct CDR3 sequences, 12% of which appear only once. The sequence was collected from an adult who was a healthcare worker with PCR-confirmed SARS-CoV-2 infection or an uninfected control (not recorded which). The donor label of this sample is uncertain. The input for sequencing was whole blood, taken at baseline. The chain links TRBV5-1 to TRBJ2-5, with D perhaps TRBD2 (5 bases). This chain's CDR3 is CASSLRDQETQYF. Written as DNA, the CDR3 is TGCGCCAGCAGCCTGAGGGACCAAGAGACCCAGTACTTC.